Below, 11 T cell receptor beta chains from the same sample are listed, as sequenced in a study of blood T cell repertoires in COVID-19. Data came from immunoSEQ multiplex PCR; TCRdb stores just in-frame clones and leaves some out. In the table there are about 300,000 clones, 90% of which are singletons. Sequenced material: peripheral blood. These receptors were collected from a woman between 50 and 59 years old with COVID-19, enrolled during active disease.

The V gene is TRBV5-1, the J gene TRBJ2-7; weak D call: TRBD1 (5 bases). Germline V gene data show CDR1 as SGHRS and CDR2 as YFSETQ. This CDR3 is 15 amino acids long. Trimming left V 0 bases short and J 4 bases short, with 14 bases between. CDR3: CASSLGGELIYEQYF. CDR3 DNA: TGCGCCAGCAGCTTGGGGGGCGAATTAATATACGAGCAGTACTTC.

V is TRBV19 and J is TRBJ1-2; 7 nucleotides line up with TRBD1. J gave up 4 bases and V 5 bases, and 7 bases lay outside the gene matches. The CDR3 sequence is 14 residues long. Per the germline V gene, CDR1 is LNHDA and CDR2 is SQIVND (reference sequence). CDR3 amino acids: CASSVGQALYGYTF. DNA for the CDR3: TGTGCCAGTAGTGTTGGACAGGCTCTCTATGGCTACACCTTC.

The chain employs TRBV6-5 and TRBJ1-2; D is unclear. CDR1 and CDR2 (germline): MNHEY, SVGAGI. The CDR3 extends over 13 amino acids. The V end lost 6 bases, the J end lost 8 bases, and 16 bases lay between the germline ends. CDR3 region: CASRTAEGTGYTF. The CDR3 coding sequence is TGTGCCAGCAGGACCGCTGAGGGCACGGGCTACACCTTC.

This chain uses TRBV7-9 with TRBJ2-4, with D perhaps TRBD1 (5 bases). This CDR3 comprises 14 residues. Germline loops: CDR1 SEHNR, CDR2 FQNEAQ (reference sequence). V was shortened by 5 bases and J by 0 bases, with 8 bases between the two germline ends. The CDR3 here is CASSPDIAKNIQYF. For the CDR3, the DNA is TGTGCCAGCAGCCCGGACATAGCCAAAAACATTCAGTACTTC.

This chain uses TRBV18 with TRBJ2-7; TRBD1 aligns across 9 bases. The CDR3 is 15 residues long. Trimming removed 3 bases from V and 5 bases from J; junction bases left unmatched: 8. Germline V CDR1 and CDR2: KGHSH, LQKENI. Written as DNA, the CDR3 is TGTGCCAGCTCACCTGCAGGACAGGGGTTAGACGAGCAGTACTTC. Translation: CASSPAGQGLDEQYF.

This clone occurred a few times. The chain employs TRBV30 and TRBJ1-1; D is ambiguous. CDR1 is GTSNPN and CDR2 is SVGIG in the germline V gene (reference sequence). The length of the CDR3 is 13 residues. Between the trimmed V and J ends, which lost 3 bases and 1 base, there was a span of 9 bases. The chain's CDR3 is CAWSADKNTEAFF. The CDR3 bases are TGTGCCTGGAGCGCAGACAAGAACACTGAAGCTTTCTTT.

V and J are TRBV29-1 and TRBJ1-1; tentative D call: TRBD1 (6 bases). The CDR3 is made up of 13 amino acids. Germline V gene data show CDR1 as SQVTM and CDR2 as ANQGSEA. Trimming took off 4 bases at V and 0 bases at J, with 9 bases between the two ends. CDR3 coding DNA: TGCAGCGTTGGTGGGGGCTTGAACACTGAAGCTTTCTTT. This encodes CSVGGGLNTEAFF.

The chain has TRBV27 and TRBJ2-3; the match to TRBD2 covers 12 bases. The length of the CDR3 is 16 residues. CDR1 and CDR2 (germline): MNHEY, SMNVEV (reference sequence). J gave up 0 bases and V 5 bases, and 3 bases lay outside the gene matches. The CDR3 loop reads CASSQGTSGSTDTQYF. DNA for the CDR3: TGTGCCAGCAGTCAAGGGACTAGCGGGAGCACAGATACGCAGTATTTT.

The chain has TRBV5-1 and TRBJ2-5; the D is unclear. The CDR3 runs 12 residues. V lost 4 bases and J 0 bases, leaving 4 bases between the germline ends. Per germline, CDR1 SGHRS and CDR2 YFSETQ. The chain's CDR3 is CASSTDQETQYF. The CDR3, as DNA: TGCGCCAGCAGCACAGACCAAGAGACCCAGTACTTC.

The rearrangement links TRBV30 to TRBJ1-1, with D uncertain. CDR3 length: 12 residues. V gave up 3 bases and J gave up 8 bases, with 13 bases separating them. The germline V gene has CDR1 GTSNPN and CDR2 SVGIG (reference sequence). The CDR3 DNA is TGTGCCTGGAGCGTGGCCCCCAGAGAAGCTTTCTTT. This gives the protein CAWSVAPREAFF.

The chain links TRBV18 to TRBJ2-5; D not certain. Germline CDR1 KGHSH, CDR2 LQKENI. The CDR3 has 12 residues. V lost 4 bases and J 5 bases, leaving 8 bases between the germline ends. The CDR3 protein is CASSRPGETQYF. The CDR3 DNA is TGTGCCAGCTCACGCCCCGGGGAGACCCAGTACTTC.